Shown below are 23 T cell receptor beta chains from a single sample sequenced in a study of lymphopenia after photon versus proton radiotherapy. Only in-frame clones appear in the TCRdb table, and some are missing; sequencing was by immunoSEQ multiplex PCR. Found here are some 42,000 clones, around four fifths of them singletons; the top ten hold less than 30%. Sequenced here: peripheral blood, sampled from a patient treated with proton-based radiotherapy. These receptors all come from a woman in her 70s with pancreatic cancer.

V is TRBV2 and J is TRBJ2-2, with unresolved D. Trimming removed 6 bases at V and 8 bases at J, with 10 bases between. The CDR3 is made up of 12 amino acids. Per the germline V gene, CDR1 is SNHLY and CDR2 is FYNNEI. CDR3 coding DNA: TGTGCCAGCAGCAACCTGGGGGGGGAGCTGTTTTTT. Its translation is CASSNLGGELFF.

The V call is TRBV19, the J call TRBJ2-3, with TRBD2 matching over 11 bases. CDR3 length: 15 amino acids. The J segment lost 2 bases and the V segment lost 6 bases, leaving 4 bases of the junction unmatched. The germline CDR1 and CDR2 sequences are LNHDA and SQIVND (reference sequence). CDR3 in amino acids: CASRGTSGFTDTQYF. The CDR3 bases are TGTGCCAGTAGGGGGACTAGCGGCTTCACAGATACGCAGTATTTT. Combining the CDR3 with reference TRBV19 and TRBJ2-3 gives the whole variable domain DGGITQSPKYLFRKEGQNVTLSCEQNLNHDAMYWYRQDPGQGLRLIYYSQIVNDFQKGDIAEGYSVSREKKESFPLTVTSAQKNPTAFYLCASRGTSGFTDTQYFGPGTRLTVL.

The chain recombines TRBV5-1 with TRBJ2-7; perhaps TRBD1 as D (6 bases). The germline CDR1 and CDR2 sequences are SGHRS and YFSETQ. CDR3 length: 15 residues. The V gene lost 6 bases and the J gene lost 3 bases, with 19 bases spanning the gap. The CDR3 sequence is CASTPVSGHDYEQYF. The CDR3 DNA follows: TGCGCCAGCACCCCTGTCTCGGGACACGACTACGAGCAGTACTTC.

The rearrangement links TRBV5-3 to TRBJ2-7; D unclear. TRBV5-3 is placed among ORFs of uncertain function. V was cut by 0 bases and J by 3 bases, with 16 bases left in between. The CDR3 runs to 16 residues. CDR3 sequence: CARSLGFWRTSYEQYF. The CDR3 coding sequence is TGTGCCAGAAGCTTGGGATTTTGGCGGACGAGCTACGAGCAGTACTTC.

The chain joins TRBV28 to TRBJ1-5, with D tentatively TRBD1 (6 bases). The CDR3 loop spans 13 amino acids. Trimming cost V 4 bases and J 4 bases, with 8 bases left between them. Germline V gene sequence: CDR1 MDHEN, CDR2 SYDVKM. CDR3: CASSSGVNQPQHF. Here the CDR3 DNA reads TGTGCCAGCAGTTCAGGGGTGAATCAGCCCCAGCATTTT.

The chain carries TRBV27 and TRBJ2-2; D call uncertain. Deletions cut 0 bases from V and 2 bases from J, with 1 base between. Germline V gene sequence: CDR1 MNHEY, CDR2 SMNVEV (reference sequence). The CDR3 is made up of 13 amino acids. The CDR3 loop reads CASSLSNTGELFF. The CDR3 DNA is TGTGCCAGCAGTTTATCAAACACCGGGGAGCTGTTTTTT.

The chain employs TRBV4-3 and TRBJ2-2, with D unresolved. The germline V gene has CDR1 LGHNA and CDR2 YSLEER. V was trimmed by 0 bases and J by 5 bases, leaving 16 bases between them. The CDR3 contains 17 residues. The CDR3 region has the DNA TGCGCCAGCAGCCAAGATGTAGTACCGGTGGCTACCGGGGAGCTGTTTTTT. Translating it yields CASSQDVVPVATGELFF.

The rearrangement links TRBV28 to TRBJ2-3; 9 positions match TRBD2. Unmatched junction bases numbered 17, after V lost 3 bases and J lost 4 bases. The CDR3 length is 19 residues. CDR1 and CDR2 from the germline V gene are MDHEN and SYDVKM. CDR3 nucleotides: TGTGCCAGCAGTTTCATATCCCTTTTAGCGGGAGCCTGGGCAGATACGCAGTATTTT. This codes for CASSFISLLAGAWADTQYF.

The CDR3 nucleotides are TGTGCCTGGAGTGGGGACAGTTATAATGAAAAACTGTTTTTT. Translating it yields CAWSGDSYNEKLFF. The gene calls are TRBV30 and TRBJ1-4, with TRBD1 identical over 7 bases. This CDR3 is built from 14 residues. Per germline, CDR1 GTSNPN and CDR2 SVGIG (reference sequence). V was pared by 1 base and J by 4 bases, with 3 bases of the junction left unmatched.

The chain carries TRBV9 and TRBJ2-1, with 7 bases fitting TRBD1. After removal of 4 bases from V and 4 bases from J, the junction contained 8 bases not matched to a gene. This CDR3 region has 15 residues. Germline V gives CDR1 SGDLS, CDR2 YYNGEE. The CDR3 DNA is TGTGCCAGCAGCCCTCGACAGGGACCTTACAATGAGCAGTTCTTC. This gives the protein CASSPRQGPYNEQFF.

The DNA for the CDR3 is TGTGCCAGCAGTTTGGGGAACAGGGTCACTGGAAACACCATATATTTT. Its translation: CASSLGNRVTGNTIYF. The gene calls are TRBV28 and TRBJ1-3, with D perhaps TRBD1 (6 bases). CDR3 length: 16 amino acids. In germline, CDR1 is MDHEN, CDR2 SYDVKM. The V gene lost 3 bases and the J gene lost 2 bases, with 14 bases spanning the gap.

The chain couples TRBV5-4 to TRBJ2-3, with TRBD2 matching 7 bases. V trimming: 5 bases; J trimming: 0 bases; junction bases outside the gene matches: 12. CDR1 is SGHNT, CDR2 YYREEE, per germline (reference sequence). There are 17 residues in the CDR3. The CDR3 reads CASRNLVGGESTDTQYF. Written as DNA, the CDR3 is TGTGCCAGCAGAAACCTAGTGGGAGGGGAAAGCACAGATACGCAGTATTTT.

The chain carries TRBV7-9 and TRBJ2-1, with D tentatively TRBD2 (6 bases). V lost 1 base and J lost 3, with 13 bases in between. This CDR3 region has 16 residues. Germline V lookup: CDR1 SEHNR, CDR2 FQNEAQ (reference sequence). This chain's CDR3 is CASSLDLAPVYNEQFF. In DNA form, the CDR3 reads TGTGCCAGCAGCTTAGATCTAGCGCCTGTCTACAATGAGCAGTTCTTC.

V and J are TRBV19 and TRBJ2-2, with D possibly TRBD1 on 6 matching bases. Per the germline V gene, CDR1 is LNHDA and CDR2 is SQIVND (reference sequence). Trimming left V 10 bases short and J 1 base short, with 10 bases between. The CDR3 consists of 13 residues. CDR3 sequence (DNA): TGTGCCACCGAGGACAGGAACACCGGGGAGCTGTTTTTT. Amino acid sequence: CATEDRNTGELFF.

This chain uses TRBV6-5 with TRBJ2-7; TRBD2 matches at 12 bases. Germline V lookup: CDR1 MNHEY, CDR2 SVGAGI. The CDR3 totals 15 residues. The V and J ends lost 6 bases and 6 bases, in that order; junction bases with no gene match: 9. CDR3: CASSPLAGGPGEQYF. CDR3 nucleotides: TGTGCCAGCAGCCCACTAGCGGGAGGCCCCGGCGAGCAGTACTTC.

This chain joins TRBV5-6 and TRBJ1-3; a weak D match, TRBD1 (6 bases). In germline, CDR1 is SGHDT, CDR2 YYEEEE. This CDR3 spans 14 amino acids. Trimming cost V 4 bases and J 8 bases, with 16 bases left between them. CDR3 protein: CASSRSGAGHTIYF. The CDR3 DNA reads as TGTGCCAGCAGCAGGTCGGGGGCAGGTCACACCATATATTTT. The full variable domain, with the rest looked up from reference TRBV5-6 and TRBJ1-3, is DAGVTQSPTHLIKTRGQQVTLRCSPKSGHDTVSWYQQALGQGPQFIFQYYEEEERQRGNFPDRFSGHQFPNYSSELNVNALLLGDSALYLCASSRSGAGHTIYFGEGSWLTVV.

The gene calls are TRBV29-1 and TRBJ2-7, with 7 bases matching TRBD1. Germline CDR1 reads SQVTM; CDR2 reads ANQGSEA. J lost 5 bases, V lost 5 bases, and 3 bases had no gene match. The CDR3 is 11 residues long. The CDR3 sequence is CSVNRGHEQYF. The CDR3 nucleotides are TGCAGCGTTAACAGGGGACACGAGCAGTACTTC.

The gene calls are TRBV18 and TRBJ1-1, with D unresolved. The V end was cut by 0 bases, the J end by 1 base, with 12 bases between. The CDR3 contains 16 residues. Per germline, CDR1 KGHSH and CDR2 LQKENI. CDR3 sequence: CASSPPGSMSNTEAFF. CDR3 nucleotide sequence: TGTGCCAGCTCACCACCGGGTTCGATGTCGAACACTGAAGCTTTCTTT.

This sequence joins TRBV9 and TRBJ2-2; 7 bases map to TRBD2. The CDR3 length is 15 residues. The germline gives CDR1 SGDLS, CDR2 YYNGEE. V lost 4 bases and J lost 7; bases outside the gene matches: 10. The CDR3 region is CASSPGGGVDGELFF. The CDR3, as DNA: TGTGCCAGCAGCCCCGGGGGAGGGGTCGACGGGGAGCTGTTTTTT.

This rearrangement joins TRBV7-9 to TRBJ2-1, with 15 bases fitting TRBD2. CDR3 length: 16 amino acids. Per the germline V gene, CDR1 is SEHNR and CDR2 is FQNEAQ (reference sequence). V gave up 5 bases and J gave up 8 bases; unmatched junction bases: 7. CDR3 residues: CASSPGTSGRMDEQFF. CDR3 DNA: TGTGCCAGCAGCCCCGGGACTAGCGGGAGGATGGATGAGCAGTTCTTC.

The CDR3 reads CASSLSGAQGVPTEAFF. Written as DNA, the CDR3 is TGCGCCAGCAGCCTTTCTGGGGCCCAAGGCGTCCCCACTGAAGCTTTCTTT. V gene TRBV4-1 combines with J gene TRBJ1-1; D is perhaps TRBD1 (5 bases). The length of the CDR3 is 17 residues. Trimming left V 4 bases short and J 4 bases short, with 22 bases between. Germline CDR1 MGHRA, CDR2 YSYEKL.

V usage is TRBV28 and J usage is TRBJ1-1; 7 bases fit TRBD1. Germline loops: CDR1 MDHEN, CDR2 SYDVKM. V shed 5 bases and J 7 bases; nucleotides not matched to a gene: 7. CDR3 size: 13 residues. This CDR3 reads CASSKQGKSEAFF. The CDR3 nucleotides read TGTGCCAGCAGTAAACAGGGGAAGAGTGAAGCTTTCTTT.

The V call is TRBV5-1, the J call TRBJ1-4; a possible D gene is TRBD1 (5 bases). The CDR3 sequence is 15 residues long. CDR1 and CDR2 (germline): SGHRS, YFSETQ. Between the trimmed V and J ends, which lost 0 bases and 6 bases, there was a span of 12 bases. CDR3 DNA sequence: TGCGCCAGCAGCTTGGCCGGGGGTTTGTATGAAAAACTGTTTTTT. Translated: CASSLAGGLYEKLFF.